This TCR beta chain was captured in a study of blood T cell repertoires in COVID-19. Living in 24 US areas, the participants were between roughly 18 and 90 years of age. Generated by immunoSEQ multiplex PCR, the TCRdb table keeps only in-frame clones and is missing some. This sample yields around 110,000 clones, of which 84% are seen a single time; roughly 4% belongs to the top ten. The CDR3 extends over 15 amino acids. Germline lookup yields CDR1 SGHTA and CDR2 FQGNSA. Deletions cut 5 bases from V and 4 bases from J, with 15 bases between. The J gene is TRBJ1-5, the V gene TRBV7-2, with a tentative D call TRBD1 (5 bases). The origin of this receptor is a woman in her 30s who had recovered from COVID-19. Source material: PBMCs or T cells enriched from blood (not recorded which). The DNA for the CDR3 is TGTGCCAGCAGCCCTGGGGGGGGTAGGAATCAGCCCCAGCATTTT. Translating it yields CASSPGGGRNQPQHF.